Below, 28 T cell receptor beta chains from the same sample are listed, as sequenced in a study of human T cells and chemical hapten exposure (dated by TCRdb to 2020 to 2023). The time point label corresponds to: patch test 1, 2 weeks after DPC sensitization. The treatment or condition label, as the study defines it: therapeutic diphenylcyclopropenone sensitization with weekly scalp DPC. The receptor library was made with RACE. Sequencer: NextSeq 500. In-frame beta chains were kept once TCRdb had trimmed the public reads at Q25 with fastp and called clones with MiXCR. All rows with the same CDR3 protein become a single entry with the most common DNA and genes. Present in this sample are some 170,000 distinct CDR3 sequences, more than 20% of which were seen just once. Less than 7% of the sample goes to the ten largest clones. Sequencing was performed on whole blood, taken in connection with sensitization to the hapten diphenylcyclopropenone (DPC). The receptors come from a woman in her 50s with alopecia areata. Some clones in this sample may be carry-over from other donors' samples.

V is TRBV7-2 and J is TRBJ2-1; D might be TRBD2 (5 bases). The V gene lost 1 base and the J gene lost 7 bases, with 11 bases spanning the gap. Per the germline V gene, CDR1 is SGHTA and CDR2 is FQGNSA. CDR3 length equals 14 residues. As DNA, the CDR3 is TGTGCCAGCAGCTTAGTGGTTAGCGTAAATGAGCAGTTCTTC. Encoded protein: CASSLVVSVNEQFF.

V is TRBV2 and J is TRBJ2-5; D may be TRBD2 (5 bases). CDR3 length: 15 amino acids. From germline, CDR1 is SNHLY and CDR2 FYNNEI. Trimming stripped 2 bases from V and 2 bases from J, with 12 bases between. The CDR3 DNA reads TGTGCCAGCAGTGAACCAGCGGAAAAACAAGAGACCCAGTACTTC. Translation gives CASSEPAEKQETQYF.

The chain uses TRBV7-2 and TRBJ2-5; TRBD2 agrees at 8 bases. After removal of 1 base from V and 5 bases from J, the junction contained 6 bases not matched to a gene. CDR1 and CDR2 (germline): SGHTA, FQGNSA. CDR3 length equals 15 residues. CDR3 protein: CASSLVSGSGETQYF. In nucleotides, the CDR3 is TGTGCCAGCAGCTTAGTCAGCGGGAGCGGGGAGACCCAGTACTTC.

The chain recombines TRBV20-1 with TRBJ2-3, with 9 bases fitting TRBD1. Germline V lookup: CDR1 DFQATT, CDR2 SNEGSKA (reference sequence). The CDR3 is 14 residues long. V lost 4 bases, J lost 3 bases, and 5 bases stayed unmatched. This chain's CDR3 is CSAITGGETDTQYF. The CDR3 coding sequence is TGCAGTGCTATCACAGGGGGCGAAACAGATACGCAGTATTTT.

The rearrangement uses TRBV29-1 and TRBJ1-2, with a possible D match to TRBD1 (6 bases). V was trimmed by 3 bases and J by 10 bases, leaving 15 bases between them. Germline-derived CDR1 and CDR2 are SQVTM and ANQGSEA. There are 12 residues in the CDR3. The CDR3 is CSVDGGAHDYTF. The CDR3 DNA follows: TGCAGCGTTGATGGGGGGGCTCACGACTACACCTTC.

In this sample, this clonotype turned up a few times. The chain combines TRBV7-3 with TRBJ2-3, with D tentatively TRBD1 (8 bases). Looked up from germline, CDR1 is SGHTA and CDR2 is FQGTGA. V dropped 6 bases and J dropped 6 bases, with 22 bases sitting between them. CDR3 length: 16 amino acids. This chain's CDR3 is CASSESGTGGRDTQYF. Written as DNA, the CDR3 is TGTGCCAGCAGTGAGAGCGGGACAGGCGGCAGGGATACGCAGTATTTT.

This chain connects TRBV10-3 to TRBJ1-1; no definite D call. Germline lookup yields CDR1 ENHRY and CDR2 SYGVKD. The CDR3 loop spans 14 amino acids. V was clipped by 0 bases and J by 1 base, with 6 bases between them. The CDR3 region is CAISESFRNTEAFF. CDR3 coding DNA: TGTGCCATCAGTGAGTCATTCAGGAACACTGAAGCTTTCTTT.

The rearrangement joins TRBV3-1 to TRBJ1-5, with 7 bases matching TRBD1. CDR1 is LGHDT, CDR2 YNNKEL, per germline (reference sequence). Unmatched junction bases numbered 6, after V lost 3 bases and J lost 4 bases. This CDR3 is 15 amino acids long. CDR3 in amino acids: CASSHRGEGNQPQHF. CDR3 nucleotides: TGTGCCAGCAGCCACAGGGGGGAAGGAAATCAGCCCCAGCATTTT. Full variable domain (missing parts from reference TRBV3-1 and TRBJ1-5): DTAVSQTPKYLVTQMGNDKSIKCEQNLGHDTMYWYKQDSKKFLKIMFSYNNKELIINETVPNRFSPKSPDKAHLNLHINSLELGDSAVYFCASSHRGEGNQPQHFGDGTRLSIL.

The chain employs TRBV9 and TRBJ1-1; D is possibly TRBD1 (6 bases). CDR3 length: 14 residues. Germline lookup yields CDR1 SGDLS and CDR2 YYNGEE. Trimming stripped 3 bases from V and 1 base from J, with 10 bases between. CDR3 sequence reads: CASSAGQTNTEAFF. The CDR3 nucleotides are TGTGCCAGCAGCGCCGGACAGACGAACACTGAAGCTTTCTTT.

At least ten counts were recorded for this clonotype. The V and J genes are TRBV3-1 and TRBJ1-1, with 11 bases lining up with TRBD1. The CDR3 runs 15 residues. CDR1 and CDR2 (germline): LGHDT, YNNKEL (reference sequence). The V and J ends lost 3 bases and 4 bases, in that order; junction bases with no gene match: 4. The CDR3 DNA follows: TGTGCCAGCAGCCAGGCCGGGACAGGGGGCACTGAAGCTTTCTTT. The encoded protein is CASSQAGTGGTEAFF.

The chain links TRBV20-1 to TRBJ2-7; D call uncertain. V lost 5 bases to trimming and J lost 6 bases, with 14 bases between them. CDR3 length: 12 residues. CDR1 and CDR2 (germline): DFQATT, SNEGSKA (reference sequence). CDR3 nucleotide sequence: TGCAGTGCTGTGCAATTAGGGTTCGAGCAGTACTTC. Translating gives CSAVQLGFEQYF.

The CDR3 DNA sequence: TGTGCCAGATTGGACAGGGTGAACACTGAAGCTTTCTTT. Protein: CARLDRVNTEAFF. The chain has TRBV2 and TRBJ1-1; TRBD1 agrees at 8 bases. V gave up 9 bases and J gave up 0 bases; unmatched junction bases: 3. The germline V gene has CDR1 SNHLY and CDR2 FYNNEI. There are 13 residues in the CDR3.

The chain carries TRBV5-1 and TRBJ1-3; D not certain. There are 16 residues in the CDR3. Trimming took 4 bases from V and 3 from J, leaving 17 bases between them. In germline, CDR1 is SGHRS, CDR2 YFSETQ. CDR3 residues: CASSPGRSGSGNTIYF. The CDR3 DNA is TGCGCCAGCAGCCCTGGCCGGTCCGGAAGTGGAAACACCATATATTTT.

This rearrangement joins TRBV2 to TRBJ2-5; D may be TRBD2 (6 bases). V was shortened by 4 bases and J by 1 base, with 16 bases between the two germline ends. CDR1 is SNHLY and CDR2 is FYNNEI in the germline V gene. This CDR3 spans 16 amino acids. CDR3 region: CASSGEGGGTQETQYF. CDR3 DNA: TGTGCCAGCAGTGGGGAAGGAGGAGGGACCCAAGAGACCCAGTACTTC. The full variable domain, its missing parts supplied by reference TRBV2 and TRBJ2-5, is EPEVTQTPSHQVTQMGQEVILRCVPISNHLYFYWYRQILGQKVEFLVSFYNNEISEKSEIFDDQFSVERPDGSNFTLKIRSTKLEDSAMYFCASSGEGGGTQETQYFGPGTRLLVL.

This clonotype was seen only a few times. The J gene is TRBJ2-7, the V gene TRBV6-5, with 7 bases fitting TRBD1. Germline loops: CDR1 MNHEY, CDR2 SVGAGI. There are 18 residues in the CDR3. V gave up 6 bases and J gave up 2 bases; unmatched junction bases: 19. The CDR3 loop reads CASSRQGRRKPNTYEQYF. In DNA form, the CDR3 reads TGTGCCAGCAGCCGACAGGGACGAAGGAAACCAAATACCTACGAGCAGTACTTC.

This clonotype was detected a few times. The V gene is TRBV6-5, the J gene TRBJ1-5; 10 bases match TRBD1. Per germline, CDR1 MNHEY and CDR2 SVGAGI. The CDR3 length is 15 residues. J was trimmed by 3 bases and V by 6 bases; bases with no gene match: 5. The CDR3 nucleotides are TGTGCCAGCAGACCGACAGGGGGCGTCAATCAGCCCCAGCATTTT. This translates into CASRPTGGVNQPQHF.

The chain recombines TRBV30 with TRBJ1-1, with TRBD1 identical over 9 bases. Trimming cost V 3 bases and J 6 bases; bases outside gene matches: 5. Germline CDR1 reads GTSNPN; CDR2 reads SVGIG (reference sequence). The length of the CDR3 is 13 residues. The CDR3 here is CAWSLQGAPEAFF. The DNA of the CDR3 is TGTGCCTGGAGCTTACAGGGGGCGCCTGAAGCTTTCTTT.

The chain carries TRBV10-3 and TRBJ1-6; D unclear. V lost 3 bases, J lost 6 bases, and 18 bases lay in between. Germline assignment: CDR1 ENHRY and CDR2 SYGVKD. This CDR3 is 17 amino acids long. This CDR3 reads CAISDRTAQPLNSPLHF. The CDR3 DNA reads TGTGCCATCAGTGACCGGACGGCACAGCCGCTTAATTCACCCCTCCACTTT.

This clonotype was observed a handful of times. The V and J genes are TRBV7-2 and TRBJ2-5; perhaps TRBD1 as D (7 bases). The CDR3 extends over 14 amino acids. V lost 1 base to trimming and J lost 3 bases, with 9 bases between them. Germline CDR1 and CDR2: SGHTA and FQGNSA. The CDR3 DNA reads TGTGCCAGCAGCTTAGGCAGGGGGGAAGAGACCCAGTACTTC. It translates to CASSLGRGEETQYF.

The chain uses TRBV2 and TRBJ2-2; possibly TRBD2 for D (5 bases). The CDR3 covers 15 residues. The V gene's germline CDR1 is SNHLY and CDR2 FYNNEI. The ends were cut back, 6 bases at V and 0 bases at J, with 11 bases in the middle. This CDR3 is CASRADFANTGELFF. CDR3 nucleotides: TGTGCCAGCAGGGCGGACTTCGCGAACACCGGGGAGCTGTTTTTT.

The V gene is TRBV10-3, the J gene TRBJ2-7; D gene unclear. This CDR3 comprises 13 residues. Germline-derived CDR1 and CDR2 are ENHRY and SYGVKD. V dropped 0 bases and J dropped 2 bases, with 5 bases sitting between them. CDR3 sequence: CAISESSAYEQYF. CDR3 DNA sequence: TGTGCCATCAGTGAGTCATCCGCCTACGAGCAGTACTTC.

The V gene is TRBV24-1, the J gene TRBJ2-3, with 12 bases matching TRBD2. CDR3 length: 17 residues. The germline gives CDR1 KGHDR, CDR2 SFDVKD. Losses at the gene ends were 2 bases for V and 10 bases for J; bases not matched to a gene: 12. CDR3 DNA: TGTGCCACCAGTGATTCCAGACTAGCGGGAGCGCCTGATTCGCAGTATTTT. Translating it yields CATSDSRLAGAPDSQYF.

This clonotype has just a few counts. The V gene is TRBV5-1, the J gene TRBJ1-2; 9 positions match TRBD1. CDR1 is SGHRS and CDR2 is YFSETQ in the germline V gene. The CDR3 runs to 16 residues. After removal of 5 bases from V and 4 bases from J, the junction contained 12 bases not matched to a gene. For the CDR3, the DNA is TGCGCCAGCAGTGAAGATACCGGGACAGGGACCTATGGCTACACCTTC. This gives the protein CASSEDTGTGTYGYTF.

This clonotype was observed a few times. This chain uses TRBV5-1 with TRBJ2-2; D gene unclear. Germline CDR1 reads SGHRS; CDR2 reads YFSETQ. The length of the CDR3 is 14 residues. Trimming took 4 bases from V and 2 from J, leaving 9 bases between them. The CDR3 DNA reads as TGCGCCAGCAGCCCGGGCCATAACACCGGGGAGCTGTTTTTT. This translates into CASSPGHNTGELFF.

The chain employs TRBV29-1 and TRBJ2-2, with 7 bases that match TRBD1. The CDR3 has 14 residues. CDR1 SQVTM and CDR2 ANQGSEA come from the germline V gene. V gave up 8 bases and J gave up 3 bases; unmatched junction bases: 9. The CDR3 DNA reads as TGCAGCTTTTCCCCCGGGACAGACACCGGGGAGCTGTTTTTT. Its translation: CSFSPGTDTGELFF.

The sample holds a few counts of this clonotype. The chain carries TRBV20-1 and TRBJ1-2; TRBD1 might be the D (6 bases). Germline CDR1 and CDR2: DFQATT and SNEGSKA (reference sequence). The CDR3 runs 14 residues. V was trimmed by 1 base and J by 3 bases, leaving 12 bases between them. This CDR3 reads CSARGGGGDYGYTF. CDR3 DNA sequence: TGCAGTGCTAGAGGGGGAGGGGGTGACTATGGCTACACCTTC.

The chain couples TRBV3-1 to TRBJ2-7, with TRBD2 matching 7 bases. Trimming took 0 bases from V and 2 from J; bases not matched to a gene: 1. The CDR3 sequence is 14 residues long. CDR1 is LGHDT and CDR2 is YNNKEL in the germline V gene (reference sequence). The CDR3 DNA reads TGTGCCAGCAGCCAAGAGGGAGGGGCCTACGAGCAGTACTTC. Residues: CASSQEGGAYEQYF.

This chain joins TRBV18 and TRBJ1-4, with D maybe TRBD1 (5 bases). CDR1 is KGHSH and CDR2 is LQKENI in the germline V gene. V gave up 6 bases and J gave up 8 bases, with 16 bases separating them. This CDR3 has 14 residues. The CDR3 bases are TGTGCCAGCTCTGCCGGGACCGTGGGAGAAAAACTGTTTTTT. Protein: CASSAGTVGEKLFF.